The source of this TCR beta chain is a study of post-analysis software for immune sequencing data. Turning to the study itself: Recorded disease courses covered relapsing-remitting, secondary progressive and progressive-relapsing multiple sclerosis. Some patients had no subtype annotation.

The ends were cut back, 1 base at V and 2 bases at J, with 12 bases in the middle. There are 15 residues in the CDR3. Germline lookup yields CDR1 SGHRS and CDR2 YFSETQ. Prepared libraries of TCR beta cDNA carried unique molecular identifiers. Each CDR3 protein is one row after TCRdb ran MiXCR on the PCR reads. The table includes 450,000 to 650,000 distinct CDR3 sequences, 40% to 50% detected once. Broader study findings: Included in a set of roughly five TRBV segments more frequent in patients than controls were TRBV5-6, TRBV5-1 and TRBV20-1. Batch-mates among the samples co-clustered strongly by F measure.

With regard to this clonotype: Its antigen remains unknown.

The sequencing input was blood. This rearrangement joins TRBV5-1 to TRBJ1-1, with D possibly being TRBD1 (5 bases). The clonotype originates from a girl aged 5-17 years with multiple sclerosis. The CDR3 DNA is TGCGCCAGCAGCTTGTCCGGGACGGCAAACACTGAAGCTTTCTTT. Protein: CASSLSGTANTEAFF.